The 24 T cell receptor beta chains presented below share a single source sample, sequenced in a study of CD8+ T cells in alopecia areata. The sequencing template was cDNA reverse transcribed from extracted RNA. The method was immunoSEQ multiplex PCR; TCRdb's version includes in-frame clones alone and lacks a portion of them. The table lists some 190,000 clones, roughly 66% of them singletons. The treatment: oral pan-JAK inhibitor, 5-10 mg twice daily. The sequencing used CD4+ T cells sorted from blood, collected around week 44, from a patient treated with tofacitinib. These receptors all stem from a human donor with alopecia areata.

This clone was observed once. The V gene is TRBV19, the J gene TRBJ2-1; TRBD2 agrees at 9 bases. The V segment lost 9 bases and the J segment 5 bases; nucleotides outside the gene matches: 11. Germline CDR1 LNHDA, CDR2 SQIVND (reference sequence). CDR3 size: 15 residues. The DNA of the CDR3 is TGTGCCAGCGCCCGGGGGCTAGCGGGGAACAATGAGCAGTTCTTC. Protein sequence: CASARGLAGNNEQFF.

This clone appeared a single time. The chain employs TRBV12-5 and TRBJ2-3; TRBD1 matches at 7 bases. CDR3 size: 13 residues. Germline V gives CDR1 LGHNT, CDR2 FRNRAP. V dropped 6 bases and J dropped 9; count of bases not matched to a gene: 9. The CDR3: CASGLEGARTQYF. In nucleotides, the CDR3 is TGTGCTAGTGGCCTAGAGGGGGCCCGGACGCAGTATTTT.

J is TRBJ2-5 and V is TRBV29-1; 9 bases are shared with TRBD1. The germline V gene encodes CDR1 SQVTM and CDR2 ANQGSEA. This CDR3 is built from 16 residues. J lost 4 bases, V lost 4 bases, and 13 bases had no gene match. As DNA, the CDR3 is TGCAGCGTTGCTAGTACCGGGACAGGGATGCGAGAGACCCAGTACTTC. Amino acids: CSVASTGTGMRETQYF.

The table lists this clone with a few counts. The CDR3 nucleotides read TGTGCCAGCAGCTTAGTAAGCTCCTACGAGCAGTACTTC. Translating it yields CASSLVSSYEQYF. This chain connects TRBV7-6 to TRBJ2-7; D not certain. The CDR3 sequence is 13 residues long. The germline V gene has CDR1 SGHVS and CDR2 FNYEAQ. V lost 1 base and J 0 bases, leaving 4 bases between the germline ends.

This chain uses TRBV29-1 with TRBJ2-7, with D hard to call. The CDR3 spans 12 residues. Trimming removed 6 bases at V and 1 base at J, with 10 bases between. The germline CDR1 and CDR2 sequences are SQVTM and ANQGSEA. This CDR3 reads CSVLFGSYEQYF. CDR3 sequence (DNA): TGCAGCGTCCTATTTGGTTCCTACGAGCAGTACTTC.

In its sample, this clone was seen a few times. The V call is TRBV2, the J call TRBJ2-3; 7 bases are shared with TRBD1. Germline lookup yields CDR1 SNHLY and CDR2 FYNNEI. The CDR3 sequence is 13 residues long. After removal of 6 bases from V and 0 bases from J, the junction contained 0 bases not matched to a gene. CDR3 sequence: CASRGQSTDTQYF. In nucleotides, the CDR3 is TGTGCCAGCAGGGGACAGAGCACAGATACGCAGTATTTT.

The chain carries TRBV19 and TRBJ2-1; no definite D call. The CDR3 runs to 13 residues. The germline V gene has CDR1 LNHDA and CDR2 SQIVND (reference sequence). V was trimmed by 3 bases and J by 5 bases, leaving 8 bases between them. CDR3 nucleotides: TGTGCCAGTAGTATGTGGCAAAACAATGAGCAGTTCTTC. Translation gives CASSMWQNNEQFF.

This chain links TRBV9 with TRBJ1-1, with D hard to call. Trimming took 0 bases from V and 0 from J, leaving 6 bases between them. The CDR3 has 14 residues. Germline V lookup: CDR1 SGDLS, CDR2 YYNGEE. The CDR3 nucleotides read TGTGCCAGCAGCGTAGACCCGATGAACACTGAAGCTTTCTTT. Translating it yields CASSVDPMNTEAFF.

The CDR3 bases are TGCAGCGTTGTTTCTCCAGTGGGAACTGAAGCTTTCTTT. Its translation is CSVVSPVGTEAFF. The V gene is TRBV29-1, the J gene TRBJ1-1; no definite D call. In germline, CDR1 is SQVTM, CDR2 ANQGSEA. V gave up 4 bases and J gave up 5 bases, with 14 bases separating them. This CDR3 has 13 amino acids.

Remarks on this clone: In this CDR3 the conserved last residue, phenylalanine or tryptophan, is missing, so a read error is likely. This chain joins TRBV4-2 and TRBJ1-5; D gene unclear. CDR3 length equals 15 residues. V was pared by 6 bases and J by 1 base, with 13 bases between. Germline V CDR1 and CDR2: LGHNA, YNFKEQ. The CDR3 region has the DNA TGTGCCAGCAGAAGGGAGGGCGTCAGCAATCAGCCCCAGCATTCT. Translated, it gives CASRREGVSNQPQHS.

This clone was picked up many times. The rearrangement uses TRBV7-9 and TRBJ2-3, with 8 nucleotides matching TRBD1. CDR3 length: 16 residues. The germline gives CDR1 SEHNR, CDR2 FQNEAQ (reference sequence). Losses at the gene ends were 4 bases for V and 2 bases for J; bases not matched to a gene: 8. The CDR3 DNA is TGTGCCAGCAGCTCGAGACAGGGGTTCTTCACAGATACGCAGTATTTT. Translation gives CASSSRQGFFTDTQYF.

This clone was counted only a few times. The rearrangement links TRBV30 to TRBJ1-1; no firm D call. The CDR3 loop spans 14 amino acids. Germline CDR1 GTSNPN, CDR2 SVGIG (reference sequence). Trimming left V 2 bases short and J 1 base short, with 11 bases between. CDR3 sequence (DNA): TGTGCCTGGAGTTTTGCGGGGTGGAACACTGAAGCTTTCTTT. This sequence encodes CAWSFAGWNTEAFF.

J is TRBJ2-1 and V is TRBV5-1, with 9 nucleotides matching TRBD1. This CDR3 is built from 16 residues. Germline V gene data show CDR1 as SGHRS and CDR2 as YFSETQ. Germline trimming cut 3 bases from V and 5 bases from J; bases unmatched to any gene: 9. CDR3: CASSWAPTGGHNEQFF. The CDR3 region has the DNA TGCGCCAGCAGCTGGGCCCCAACAGGGGGCCACAATGAGCAGTTCTTC.

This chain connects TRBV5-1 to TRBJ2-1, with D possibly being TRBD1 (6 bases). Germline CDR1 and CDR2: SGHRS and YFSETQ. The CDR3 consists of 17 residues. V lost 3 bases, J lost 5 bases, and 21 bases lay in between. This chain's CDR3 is CASSSFGGSRGDNEQFF. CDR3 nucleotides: TGCGCCAGCAGCTCCTTTGGTGGGTCCAGGGGCGACAATGAGCAGTTCTTC.

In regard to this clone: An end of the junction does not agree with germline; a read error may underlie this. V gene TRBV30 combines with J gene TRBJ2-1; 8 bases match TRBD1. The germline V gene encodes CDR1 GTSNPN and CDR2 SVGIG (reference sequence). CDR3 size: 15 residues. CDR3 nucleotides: TGTGCCTGGAGTCGGACAGGGACGATCTACAGTGAGCAGTTCTTC. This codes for CAWSRTGTIYSEQFF. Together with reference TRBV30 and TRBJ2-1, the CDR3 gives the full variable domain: SQTIHQWPATLVQPVGSPLSLECTVEGTSNPNLYWYRQAAGRGLQLLFYSVGIGQISSEVPQNLSASRPQDRQFILSSKKLLLSDSGFYLCAWSRTGTIYSEQFFGPGTRLTVL.

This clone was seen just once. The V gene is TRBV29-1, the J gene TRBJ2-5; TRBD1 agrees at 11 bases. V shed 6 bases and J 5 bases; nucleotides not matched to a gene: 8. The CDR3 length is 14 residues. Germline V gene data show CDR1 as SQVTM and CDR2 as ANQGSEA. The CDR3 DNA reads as TGCAGCGTCCCCGGACAGGGGGCCGAGGAGACCCAGTACTTC. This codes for CSVPGQGAEETQYF.

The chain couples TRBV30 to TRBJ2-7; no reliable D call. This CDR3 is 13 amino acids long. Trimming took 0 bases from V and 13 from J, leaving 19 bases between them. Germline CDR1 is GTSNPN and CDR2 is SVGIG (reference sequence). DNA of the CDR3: TGTGCCTGGAGTGTAGATCCCCGGTCCGAAGTTTACTTC. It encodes CAWSVDPRSEVYF.

This chain's CDR3 is CASSAGGLRTDTQYF. The CDR3 DNA is TGTGCCAGCAGTGCAGGGGGCCTACGCACAGATACGCAGTATTTT. J is TRBJ2-3 and V is TRBV2, with 8 bases lining up with TRBD1. The CDR3 has 15 residues. Trimming at V came to 4 bases and at J to 1 base, leaving 4 bases not matched to a gene. Germline CDR1 and CDR2: SNHLY and FYNNEI.

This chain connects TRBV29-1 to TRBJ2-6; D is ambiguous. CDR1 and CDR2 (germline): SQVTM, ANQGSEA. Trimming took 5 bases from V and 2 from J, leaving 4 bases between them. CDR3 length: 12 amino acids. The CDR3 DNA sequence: TGCAGCGTTAGTACTGGGGCCAACGTCCTGACTTTC. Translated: CSVSTGANVLTF.

In DNA, the CDR3 is TGTGCCAGCAGTTTTTACGGGGGATCTAATGAAAAACTGTTTTTT. This sequence encodes CASSFYGGSNEKLFF. The chain combines TRBV27 with TRBJ1-4, with D possibly matching TRBD1 (5 bases). Germline assignment: CDR1 MNHEY and CDR2 SMNVEV (reference sequence). V lost 3 bases and J lost 3, with 11 bases in between. This CDR3 has 15 amino acids.

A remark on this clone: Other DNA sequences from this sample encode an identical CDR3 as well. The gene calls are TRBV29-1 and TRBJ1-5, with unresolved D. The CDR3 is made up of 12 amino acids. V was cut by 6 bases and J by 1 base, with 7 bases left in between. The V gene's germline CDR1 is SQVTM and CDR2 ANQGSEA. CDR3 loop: CSVRDSNQPQHF. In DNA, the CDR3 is TGCAGCGTCCGAGACAGCAATCAGCCCCAGCATTTT.

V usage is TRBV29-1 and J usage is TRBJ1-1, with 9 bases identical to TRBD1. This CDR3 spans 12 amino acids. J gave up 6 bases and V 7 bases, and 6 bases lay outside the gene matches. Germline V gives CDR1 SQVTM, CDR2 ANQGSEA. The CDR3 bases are TGCAGCGCCGGACAGGGGTACCCTGAAGCTTTCTTT. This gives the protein CSAGQGYPEAFF.

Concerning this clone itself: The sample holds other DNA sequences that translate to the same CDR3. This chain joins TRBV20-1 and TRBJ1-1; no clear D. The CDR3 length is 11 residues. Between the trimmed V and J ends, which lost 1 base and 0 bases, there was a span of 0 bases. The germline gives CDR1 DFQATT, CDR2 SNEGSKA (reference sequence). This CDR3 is CSARVNTEAFF. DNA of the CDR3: TGCAGTGCTAGAGTGAACACTGAAGCTTTCTTT.

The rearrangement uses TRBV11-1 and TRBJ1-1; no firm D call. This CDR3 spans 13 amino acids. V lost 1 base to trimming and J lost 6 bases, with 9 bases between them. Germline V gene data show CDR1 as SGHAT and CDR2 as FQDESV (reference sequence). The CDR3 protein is CASSLVRAAEAFF. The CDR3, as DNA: TGTGCCAGCAGCTTAGTTAGGGCGGCTGAAGCTTTCTTT.